This passage covers 30 T cell receptor beta chains from one sample sequenced in a study of shared clonotypes between healthy human individuals. Assay: immunoSEQ multiplex PCR; the TCRdb copy retains only in-frame clones and omits some. The sample records about 680,000 clones, 55% to 85% being singletons. Sequencing input: memory CD4+ T cells sorted from blood. Stated subset: CD45RA-negative fraction. The receptors were gathered from a woman aged 30 to 39 in good health.

This clone was detected a few times. Other DNA sequences in the sample encode the same CDR3. V usage is TRBV5-1 and J usage is TRBJ2-3; 9 nucleotides match TRBD2. Trimming removed 5 bases from V and 0 bases from J; junction bases left unmatched: 1. Germline lookup yields CDR1 SGHRS and CDR2 YFSETQ. The CDR3 covers 14 residues. The CDR3 spells CASRLAGSTDTQYF. The CDR3 coding sequence is TGCGCCAGCAGACTAGCGGGTAGCACAGATACGCAGTATTTT. Filled out from reference TRBV5-1 and TRBJ2-3, the complete variable domain reads KAGVTQTPRYLIKTRGQQVTLSCSPISGHRSVSWYQQTPGQGLQFLFEYFSETQRNKGNFPGRFSGRQFSNSRSEMNVSTLELGDSALYLCASRLAGSTDTQYFGPGTRLTVL.

The chain employs TRBV13 and TRBJ2-3; 10 positions agree with TRBD2. CDR1 is PRHDT, CDR2 FYEKMQ, per germline (reference sequence). After removal of 4 bases from V and 4 bases from J, the junction contained 8 bases not matched to a gene. The CDR3 totals 16 residues. The CDR3 bases are TGTGCCAGCAGCTACCGAGCGGGAGGGCCCCCAGATACGCAGTATTTT. Its protein product is CASSYRAGGPPDTQYF. Full variable domain (missing parts from reference TRBV13 and TRBJ2-3): AAGVIQSPRHLIKEKRETATLKCYPIPRHDTVYWYQQGPGQDPQFLISFYEKMQSDKGSIPDRFSAQQFSDYHSELNMSSLELGDSALYFCASSYRAGGPPDTQYFGPGTRLTVL.

The rearrangement joins TRBV5-5 to TRBJ1-4; 7 bases map to TRBD1. With V trimmed by 4 bases and J by 7 bases, 10 bases remained unmatched. CDR1 is SGHKS, CDR2 YYEKEE, per germline (reference sequence). The CDR3 has 15 residues. The CDR3 DNA reads TGTGCCAGCAGCGTGGTGGAGGGGGCCGGTGAAAAACTGTTTTTT. It translates to CASSVVEGAGEKLFF.

As to this clone: This may come from a read error, since a much larger clone is one base off. This sequence joins TRBV7-8 and TRBJ2-3; 13 bases agree with TRBD2. The V gene end was trimmed by 4 bases and the J gene end by 0 bases; junction bases not matched to a gene: 1. In germline, CDR1 is SGHVS, CDR2 FQNEAQ. This CDR3 is built from 16 residues. The CDR3 sequence is CASSSGLAGSTDTQYF. The DNA of the CDR3 is TGTGCCAGCAGCTCGGGACTAGCGGGAAGCACAGATACGCAGTATTTT.

The chain is built from TRBV19 and TRBJ2-7; the match to TRBD1 covers 9 bases. The J segment lost 2 bases and the V segment lost 6 bases, leaving 5 bases of the junction unmatched. From germline, CDR1 is LNHDA and CDR2 SQIVND (reference sequence). The CDR3 is 14 residues long. CDR3 bases: TGTGCCAGTAGGACGGACAGGGGTGCCTACGAGCAGTACTTC. It encodes CASRTDRGAYEQYF.

V is TRBV4-1 and J is TRBJ1-1, with TRBD1 matching 8 bases. Germline V gene lookup returns CDR1 MGHRA and CDR2 YSYEKL. The J segment lost 4 bases and the V segment lost 1 base, leaving 5 bases of the junction unmatched. CDR3 size: 15 residues. Here the CDR3 reads CASSQGRQGITEAFF. The DNA for the CDR3 is TGCGCCAGCAGCCAAGGAAGACAGGGGATCACTGAAGCTTTCTTT.

This chain uses TRBV30 with TRBJ1-2, with 8 bases that match TRBD1. Germline assignment: CDR1 GTSNPN and CDR2 SVGIG (reference sequence). This CDR3 is 14 amino acids long. Germline trimming cut 5 bases from V and 6 bases from J; bases unmatched to any gene: 11. CDR3: CAWGGQVSSHGYTF. The CDR3 nucleotides read TGTGCCTGGGGGGGACAGGTTTCTTCACATGGCTACACCTTC.

This clone occurred once. V usage is TRBV5-1 and J usage is TRBJ2-3; D is unclear. The CDR3 loop spans 14 amino acids. Germline values: CDR1 SGHRS, CDR2 YFSETQ. Trimming took 4 bases from V and 3 from J, leaving 12 bases between them. CDR3 bases: TGCGCCAGCAGCATGGGCAGTGTGACAGATACGCAGTATTTT. Translation: CASSMGSVTDTQYF. Filled out from reference TRBV5-1 and TRBJ2-3, the complete variable domain reads KAGVTQTPRYLIKTRGQQVTLSCSPISGHRSVSWYQQTPGQGLQFLFEYFSETQRNKGNFPGRFSGRQFSNSRSEMNVSTLELGDSALYLCASSMGSVTDTQYFGPGTRLTVL.

The rearrangement uses TRBV21-1 and TRBJ1-5. TRBV21-1 is marked as a pseudogene. This CDR3 contains 16 residues. CDR3 loop: CASSKFRGCSNQPQHF. The CDR3 nucleotides read TGTGCCAGCAGCAAATTTCGAGGCTGTAGCAATCAGCCCCAGCATTTT.

The V and J genes are TRBV11-2 and TRBJ1-2, with no clear D. Trimming pared 5 bases from V and 0 bases from J, leaving 10 bases between. In germline, CDR1 is SGHAT, CDR2 FQNNGV. This CDR3 contains 14 residues. CDR3 DNA: TGTGCCAGCAGCAGAGGTCAGACTAACTATGGCTACACCTTC. It specifies CASSRGQTNYGYTF.

Only a few counts were recorded for this clone. The CDR3 region is CAISTGQNTEAFF. CDR3 DNA: TGTGCCATCAGTACAGGGCAGAACACTGAAGCTTTCTTT. The genes are TRBV10-3 and TRBJ1-1, with D possibly being TRBD1 (6 bases). Germline CDR1 reads ENHRY; CDR2 reads SYGVKD. V lost 5 bases and J 1 base, leaving 8 bases between the germline ends. The CDR3 has 13 residues.

This clone was found once. The same CDR3 is also encoded by other DNA sequences in this sample. The CDR3 protein is CASSSTGTGFYEQYF. The CDR3 DNA reads TGTGCCAGCAGTTCCACCGGGACAGGTTTCTACGAGCAGTACTTC. The chain couples TRBV28 to TRBJ2-7; TRBD1 agrees at 8 bases. From germline, CDR1 is MDHEN and CDR2 SYDVKM. V lost 4 bases to trimming and J lost 3 bases; unmatched junction nucleotides: 8. The CDR3 sequence is 15 residues long.

In this sample, this clone turned up a few times. This sequence joins TRBV2 and TRBJ1-4; TRBD1 agrees at 8 bases. This CDR3 has 12 residues. Germline V gene lookup returns CDR1 SNHLY and CDR2 FYNNEI. The J segment lost 8 bases and the V segment lost 8 bases, leaving 4 bases of the junction unmatched. CDR3 sequence reads: CASSTGGEKLFF. DNA of the CDR3: TGTGCCAGCTCAACAGGGGGAGAAAAACTGTTTTTT.

The V and J genes are TRBV28 and TRBJ1-1; D perhaps matches TRBD1 (5 bases). The CDR3 length is 17 residues. V gave up 2 bases and J gave up 0 bases, with 16 bases separating them. Looked up from germline, CDR1 is MDHEN and CDR2 is SYDVKM. The DNA of the CDR3 is TGTGCCAGCAGTTTAAACCGATGGGGACTGGTGAACACTGAAGCTTTCTTT. It specifies CASSLNRWGLVNTEAFF.

The chain recombines TRBV4-1 with TRBJ2-7; 8 nucleotides match TRBD1. Per germline, CDR1 MGHRA and CDR2 YSYEKL. The ends lost 3 bases at V and 3 bases at J; junction bases unmatched: 4. The length of the CDR3 is 14 residues. Written as DNA, the CDR3 is TGCGCCAGCAGCCATCGGACAGGGTTCTACGAGCAGTACTTC. This encodes CASSHRTGFYEQYF.

This chain uses TRBV9 with TRBJ1-5; 10 bases are a match to TRBD1. Trimming removed 2 bases from V and 4 bases from J; junction bases left unmatched: 3. Germline V gives CDR1 SGDLS, CDR2 YYNGEE. CDR3 length equals 15 residues. The CDR3 sequence: CASSVGTGANQPQHF. CDR3 bases: TGTGCCAGCAGCGTCGGGACAGGGGCGAATCAGCCCCAGCATTTT.

The V and J genes are TRBV2 and TRBJ1-5; the D is unclear. Germline V lookup: CDR1 SNHLY, CDR2 FYNNEI. Trimming pared 1 base from V and 7 bases from J, leaving 14 bases between. The CDR3 has 15 residues. The CDR3 loop is CASSEGVKGRQPQHF. CDR3 DNA: TGTGCCAGCAGTGAAGGGGTGAAGGGCCGGCAGCCCCAGCATTTT.

Only a few counts were recorded for this clone. The same CDR3 is also encoded by other DNA sequences in this sample. The chain joins TRBV7-2 to TRBJ1-5; no firm D call. The V end was cut by 5 bases, the J end by 4 bases, with 9 bases between. The CDR3 spans 13 residues. The germline V gene has CDR1 SGHTA and CDR2 FQGNSA. The CDR3 protein is CASSLGFNQPQHF. The CDR3, as DNA: TGTGCCAGCAGCCTAGGGTTTAATCAGCCCCAGCATTTT.

This clone was detected only once. V is TRBV6-5 and J is TRBJ1-2; TRBD1 matches at 9 bases. Germline CDR1 reads MNHEY; CDR2 reads SVGAGI. V dropped 2 bases and J dropped 5; count of bases not matched to a gene: 6. This CDR3 contains 15 residues. The CDR3 is CASSYTDRGRYGYTF. The CDR3 DNA is TGTGCCAGCAGTTACACGGACAGGGGAAGGTATGGCTACACCTTC.

The chain combines TRBV28 with TRBJ1-2; 8 nucleotides line up with TRBD1. Per germline, CDR1 MDHEN and CDR2 SYDVKM. V was clipped by 4 bases and J by 6 bases; unmatched bases: 4. CDR3 length: 13 residues. CDR3 DNA sequence: TGTGCCAGCAGTTCTCCGACAGGGGATGGCTACACCTTC. This encodes CASSSPTGDGYTF.

The rearrangement joins TRBV28 to TRBJ1-2, with D possibly being TRBD1 (5 bases). V lost 6 bases, J lost 5 bases, and 13 bases lay in between. This CDR3 spans 13 amino acids. The V gene's germline CDR1 is MDHEN and CDR2 SYDVKM. The CDR3 region is CASSAQGWYGYTF. In DNA, the CDR3 is TGTGCCAGCAGCGCCCAGGGTTGGTATGGCTACACCTTC.

This chain links TRBV28 with TRBJ2-2, with TRBD1 identical over 10 bases. Germline V gene lookup returns CDR1 MDHEN and CDR2 SYDVKM. V was clipped by 4 bases and J by 7 bases; unmatched bases: 6. The CDR3 runs 15 residues. The CDR3 DNA reads as TGTGCCAGCAGTTCCGCGGACAGGGGGATCGGGGAGCTGTTTTTT. This sequence encodes CASSSADRGIGELFF.

In its sample, this clone was seen many times. The V and J genes are TRBV27 and TRBJ1-1, with a possible D match to TRBD1 (5 bases). Trimming left V 6 bases short and J 5 bases short, with 13 bases between. Germline V gives CDR1 MNHEY, CDR2 SMNVEV (reference sequence). The CDR3 is 13 residues long. The CDR3 nucleotides read TGTGCCAGCAGGGTCGGGGGGAGGACTGAAGCTTTCTTT. Its protein product is CASRVGGRTEAFF.

About this clone itself: The germline gene is not matched at one end of the junction; a read error may be the cause. The rearrangement links TRBV5-6 to TRBJ1-3; possibly TRBD1 for D (5 bases). Germline V gives CDR1 SGHDT, CDR2 YYEEEE. The CDR3 extends over 15 amino acids. For the CDR3, the DNA is TGTGTCAGCAGCCCGGGACTACGAGCTGGAAACACCATATATTTT. Translation gives CVSSPGLRAGNTIYF.

The table lists this clone with a few counts. The chain couples TRBV25-1 to TRBJ2-5, with 9 positions matching TRBD1. The J call is in doubt because the DNA end fits TRBJ2-7 better. Germline V gene sequence: CDR1 MGHDK, CDR2 SYGVNS. This CDR3 region has 14 residues. In DNA, the CDR3 is TGTGCCAGCAGTGGGGGGGACAGGGAGTACGAGCAGTACTTC. Its translation: CASSGGDREYEQYF.

The chain combines TRBV2 with TRBJ2-7, with 7 bases lining up with TRBD1. V gave up 7 bases and J gave up 3 bases; unmatched junction bases: 6. Germline V gene sequence: CDR1 SNHLY, CDR2 FYNNEI. This CDR3 region has 13 residues. The CDR3 nucleotides are TGTGCCAGCATAGTACAGGGGAACTACGAGCAGTACTTC. Its translation is CASIVQGNYEQYF.

The rearrangement uses TRBV28 and TRBJ1-4, with D unresolved. The CDR3 sequence is 14 residues long. Between the trimmed V and J ends, which lost 5 bases and 2 bases, there was a span of 9 bases. The germline V gene encodes CDR1 MDHEN and CDR2 SYDVKM. CDR3 nucleotide sequence: TGTGCCAGCAGTCGACCCGGGACTAATGAAAAACTGTTTTTT. It translates to CASSRPGTNEKLFF.

This chain uses TRBV19 with TRBJ1-1; TRBD1 might be the D (5 bases). Trimming took off 4 bases at V and 7 bases at J, with 10 bases between the two ends. This CDR3 is 12 amino acids long. Germline V lookup: CDR1 LNHDA, CDR2 SQIVND (reference sequence). CDR3 nucleotides: TGTGCCAGTAGTACCCGGGACCTTGAAGCTTTCTTT. Protein product: CASSTRDLEAFF.

This chain uses TRBV10-3 with TRBJ2-3; D uncertain. The CDR3 runs to 13 residues. Between the trimmed V and J ends, which lost 2 bases and 2 bases, there was a span of 5 bases. In germline, CDR1 is ENHRY, CDR2 SYGVKD. The CDR3: CAISEGSTDTQYF. DNA for the CDR3: TGTGCCATCAGTGAGGGCTCCACAGATACGCAGTATTTT.

This chain's CDR3 is CASSINPGVEKLFF. CDR3 DNA: TGTGCCAGTAGTATCAACCCAGGGGTGGAAAAACTGTTTTTT. This chain joins TRBV19 and TRBJ1-4; D is possibly TRBD1 (6 bases). The CDR3 loop spans 14 amino acids. V lost 3 bases to trimming and J lost 8 bases, with 13 bases between them. Germline CDR1 LNHDA, CDR2 SQIVND (reference sequence).